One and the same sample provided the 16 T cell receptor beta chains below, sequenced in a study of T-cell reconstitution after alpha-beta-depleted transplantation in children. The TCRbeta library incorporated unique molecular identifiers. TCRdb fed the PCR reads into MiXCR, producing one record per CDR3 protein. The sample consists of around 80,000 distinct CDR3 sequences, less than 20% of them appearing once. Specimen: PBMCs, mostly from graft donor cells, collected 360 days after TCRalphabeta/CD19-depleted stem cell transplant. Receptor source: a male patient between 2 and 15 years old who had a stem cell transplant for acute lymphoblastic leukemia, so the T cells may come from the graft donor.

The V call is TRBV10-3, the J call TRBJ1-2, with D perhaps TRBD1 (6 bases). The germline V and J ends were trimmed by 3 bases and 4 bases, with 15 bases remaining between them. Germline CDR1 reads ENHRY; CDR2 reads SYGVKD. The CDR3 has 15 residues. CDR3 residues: CAISERDKGFYGYTF. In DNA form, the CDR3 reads TGTGCCATCAGTGAAAGGGACAAGGGCTTCTATGGCTACACCTTC.

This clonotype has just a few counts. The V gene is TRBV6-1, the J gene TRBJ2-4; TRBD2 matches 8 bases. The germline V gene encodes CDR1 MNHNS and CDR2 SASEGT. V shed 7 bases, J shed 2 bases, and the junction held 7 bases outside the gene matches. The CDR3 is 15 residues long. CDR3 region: CASTTGGPTKNIQYF. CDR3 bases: TGTGCCAGCACCACGGGAGGGCCTACCAAAAACATTCAGTACTTC.

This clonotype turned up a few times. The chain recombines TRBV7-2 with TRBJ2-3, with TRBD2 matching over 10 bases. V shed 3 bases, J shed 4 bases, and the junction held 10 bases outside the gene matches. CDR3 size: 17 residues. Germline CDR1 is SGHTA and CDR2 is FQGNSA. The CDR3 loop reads CASSFGLAVRGPDTQYF. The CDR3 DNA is TGTGCCAGCAGCTTTGGACTAGCGGTACGCGGGCCAGATACGCAGTATTTT.

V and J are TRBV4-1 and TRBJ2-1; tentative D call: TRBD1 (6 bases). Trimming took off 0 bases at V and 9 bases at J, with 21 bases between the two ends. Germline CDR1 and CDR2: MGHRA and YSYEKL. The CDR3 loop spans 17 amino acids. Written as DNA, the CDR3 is TGCGCCAGCAGCCAAGATAGAGGGACATTCCGGGCCGGTGAGCAGTTCTTC. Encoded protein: CASSQDRGTFRAGEQFF.

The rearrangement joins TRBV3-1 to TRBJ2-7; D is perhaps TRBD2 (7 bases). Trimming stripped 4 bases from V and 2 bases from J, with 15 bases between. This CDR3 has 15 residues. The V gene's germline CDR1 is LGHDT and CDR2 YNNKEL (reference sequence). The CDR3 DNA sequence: TGTGCCAGCAGCCCAGGCGGGGGCCTCGCCTACGAGCAGTACTTC. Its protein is CASSPGGGLAYEQYF.

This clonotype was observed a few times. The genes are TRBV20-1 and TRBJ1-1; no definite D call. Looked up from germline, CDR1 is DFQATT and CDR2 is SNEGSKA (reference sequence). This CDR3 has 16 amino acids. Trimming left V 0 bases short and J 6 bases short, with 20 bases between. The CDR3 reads CSARDPRFPGIPEAFF. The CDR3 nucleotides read TGCAGTGCTAGAGACCCTCGGTTTCCGGGCATACCTGAAGCTTTCTTT.

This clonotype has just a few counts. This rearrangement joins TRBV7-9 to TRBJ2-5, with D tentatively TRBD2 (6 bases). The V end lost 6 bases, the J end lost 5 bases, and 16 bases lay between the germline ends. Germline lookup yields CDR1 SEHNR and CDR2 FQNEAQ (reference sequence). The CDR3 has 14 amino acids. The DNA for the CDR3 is TGTGCCAGCAGTTTTTTAGCGGCTCAGGAGACCCAGTACTTC. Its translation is CASSFLAAQETQYF.

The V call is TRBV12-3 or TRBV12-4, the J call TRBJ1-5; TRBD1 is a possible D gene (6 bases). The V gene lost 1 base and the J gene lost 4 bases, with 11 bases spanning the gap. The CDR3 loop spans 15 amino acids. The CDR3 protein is CASSLGQAHNQPQHF. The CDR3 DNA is TGTGCCAGCAGTTTAGGACAGGCACATAATCAGCCCCAGCATTTT.

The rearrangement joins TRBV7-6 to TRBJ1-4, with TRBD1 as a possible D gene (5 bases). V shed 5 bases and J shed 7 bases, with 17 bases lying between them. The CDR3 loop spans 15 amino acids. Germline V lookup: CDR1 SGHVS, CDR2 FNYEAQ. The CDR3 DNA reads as TGTGCCAGCAGCCCCGCCCGGGGCTACGGTGAAAAACTGTTTTTT. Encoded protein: CASSPARGYGEKLFF.

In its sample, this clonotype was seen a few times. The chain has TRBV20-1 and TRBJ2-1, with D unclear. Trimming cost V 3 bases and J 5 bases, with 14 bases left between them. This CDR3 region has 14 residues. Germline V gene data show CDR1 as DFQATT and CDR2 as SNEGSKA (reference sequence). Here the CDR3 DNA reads TGCAGTGCTAGCCCTTCCCATATTAACAATGAGCAGTTCTTC. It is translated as CSASPSHINNEQFF.

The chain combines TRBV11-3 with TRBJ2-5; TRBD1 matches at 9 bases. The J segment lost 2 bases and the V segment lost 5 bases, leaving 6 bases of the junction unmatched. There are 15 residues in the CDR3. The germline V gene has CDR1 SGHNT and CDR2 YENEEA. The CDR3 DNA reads TGTGCCAGCAGCCGGACAGGGGCATTTCAAGAGACCCAGTACTTC. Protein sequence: CASSRTGAFQETQYF.

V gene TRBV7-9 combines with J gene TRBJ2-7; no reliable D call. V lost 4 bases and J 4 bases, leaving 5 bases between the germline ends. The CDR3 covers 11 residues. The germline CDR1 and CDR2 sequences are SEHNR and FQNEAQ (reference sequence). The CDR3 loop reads CASSSIYEQYF. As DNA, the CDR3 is TGTGCCAGCAGCTCCATATACGAGCAGTACTTC.

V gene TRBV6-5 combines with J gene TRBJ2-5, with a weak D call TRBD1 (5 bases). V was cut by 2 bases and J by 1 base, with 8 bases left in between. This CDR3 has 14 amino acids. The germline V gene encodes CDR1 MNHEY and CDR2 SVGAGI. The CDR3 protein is CASSYRGSQETQYF. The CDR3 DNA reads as TGTGCCAGCAGTTACAGGGGAAGCCAAGAGACCCAGTACTTC.

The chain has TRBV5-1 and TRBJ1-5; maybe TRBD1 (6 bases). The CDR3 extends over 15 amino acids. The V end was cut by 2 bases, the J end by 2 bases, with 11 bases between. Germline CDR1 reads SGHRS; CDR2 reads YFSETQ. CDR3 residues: CASSFGGGGNQPQHF. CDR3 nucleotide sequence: TGCGCCAGCAGCTTCGGGGGCGGCGGCAATCAGCCCCAGCATTTT.

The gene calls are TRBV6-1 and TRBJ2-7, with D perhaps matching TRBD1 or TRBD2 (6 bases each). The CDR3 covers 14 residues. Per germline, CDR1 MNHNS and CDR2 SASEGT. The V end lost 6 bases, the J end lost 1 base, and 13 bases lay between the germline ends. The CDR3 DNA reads TGTGCCAGCAGGGGGCAGGGGAGGTCCTACGAGCAGTACTTC. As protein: CASRGQGRSYEQYF.

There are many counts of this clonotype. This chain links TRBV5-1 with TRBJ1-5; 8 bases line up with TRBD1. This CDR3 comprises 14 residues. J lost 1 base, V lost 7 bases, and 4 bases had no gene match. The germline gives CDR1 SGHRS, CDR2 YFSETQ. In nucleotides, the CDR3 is TGCGCCAGCCGACAGGGGCCCAGCAATCAGCCCCAGCATTTT. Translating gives CASRQGPSNQPQHF.